This T cell receptor beta chain was recovered during a study of beta chain features in type 1 diabetes. General study findings and limits: Type 1 diabetes patients had VDJ junctions that carried fewer insertions and more deletions. Significant though moderate, a shortening of TCRB CDR3s appeared in all four CD4+ subsets of Type 1 diabetes patients. PCR might pick shorter templates more often, in the same way for patients and controls.

The whole isolated RNA underwent reverse transcription, so sequencing captured expressed TCRB transcripts. An average approximately 4 million reads came from naive, central memory and regulatory T cell samples. TCRdb's copy holds only in-frame clones and misses some; the assay was immunoSEQ multiplex PCR. The table has about 120,000 clones, less than 20% seen once. This clone showed up many times. The target antigen is unknown. Other DNA sequences in this sample translate to the same CDR3. Germline V gene data show CDR1 as GTSNPN and CDR2 as SVGIG (reference sequence). The CDR3 length is 11 residues. Trimming removed 0 bases from V and 5 bases from J, with 3 bases in between.

The specimen sequenced was central memory CD4+ T cells from blood. The rearrangement joins TRBV30 to TRBJ2-3, with D unresolved. The receptor was derived from a man aged 25-40 years with type 1 diabetes. The CDR3 DNA reads TGTGCCTGGAGTGTGGTAGATACGCAGTATTTT. Protein: CAWSVVDTQYF.